The rows below give T cell receptor beta chains drawn from one sample of a study of blood T cell repertoires in COVID-19. The table came from immunoSEQ multiplex PCR; TCRdb's copy has only in-frame clones and leaves some out. The table has some 110,000 clones, 80% to 90% seen once. Source material: peripheral blood. Every receptor here comes from a man in his 70s who had recovered from COVID-19. Each CDR3 is given with its conserved first and last residue. Fields, in order: V gene, clone size, J gene, D gene, CDR3 DNA, CDR3 protein. The D gene is left open where the match is weak. The size of a clone is reported for some rows only, either as once, few or many, or as a class for expanded clones.

V: TRBV9
size: .
J: TRBJ1-1
D: TRBD1
DNA: TGTGCCAGCAGCGTGACAGGGGCCAACACTGAAGCTTTCTTT
CDR3: CASSVTGANTEAFF

V: TRBV4-2
size: .
J: TRBJ2-5
D: TRBD2
DNA: TGTGCCAGCAGCCCAGGGACTAGCGGGTCGCAAGAGACCCAGTACTTC
CDR3: CASSPGTSGSQETQYF

V: TRBV13
size: .
J: TRBJ2-7
D: TRBD1
DNA: TGTGCCAGCAGCTTAGGCTACACCGGGACAGGGGGCAACGAGCAGTACTTC
CDR3: CASSLGYTGTGGNEQYF

V: TRBV28
size: .
J: TRBJ2-7
D: TRBD1
DNA: TGTGCCAGCAACACGGGACAGGGGGGTTACTACGAGCAGTACTTC
CDR3: CASNTGQGGYYEQYF

V: TRBV29-1
size: .
J: TRBJ2-7
D: .
DNA: TGCAGCGTCGCCCAGGGAAGGTCCTCCTACGAGCAGTACTTC
CDR3: CSVAQGRSSYEQYF

V: TRBV6-7
size: .
J: TRBJ1-5
D: .
DNA: TGTGCCAGCAGAAGGGTAGTAGTAAGACAGGGCAATCAGCCCCAGCATTTT
CDR3: CASRRVVVRQGNQPQHF

V: TRBV7-8
size: .
J: TRBJ1-1
D: .
DNA: TGTGCCAGCAGCTTATGGGCAAATACTGAAGCTTTCTTT
CDR3: CASSLWANTEAFF

V: TRBV10-3
size: .
J: TRBJ2-7
D: .
DNA: TGTGCCATCAGCCCAGCGGTGGAGCAGTACTTC
CDR3: CAISPAVEQYF

V: TRBV27
size: .
J: TRBJ2-1
D: TRBD2
DNA: TGTGCCAGCAGTTTATGGCTAGCGGGGGCCTCCTACAATGAGCAGTTCTTC
CDR3: CASSLWLAGASYNEQFF

V: TRBV5-5
size: .
J: TRBJ2-2
D: .
DNA: TGTGCCAGCAGCTTGGTGGGAGGATTTGGCGGGGAGCTGTTTTTT
CDR3: CASSLVGGFGGELFF

V: TRBV27
size: .
J: TRBJ2-1
D: TRBD2
DNA: TGTGCCACCAGACGACTAGCGGGAGGTCCTAGCTCCTACAATGAGCAGTTCTTC
CDR3: CATRRLAGGPSSYNEQFF

V: TRBV28
size: .
J: TRBJ2-7
D: TRBD2
DNA: TGTGCCAGCAGTTTAAGGATCGCGGGAGGTGTCTACGAGCAGTACTTC
CDR3: CASSLRIAGGVYEQYF

V: TRBV2
size: .
J: TRBJ2-2
D: .
DNA: TGTGCCAGCAGAGGGCTGGGGGCCAACACCGGGGAGCTGTTTTTT
CDR3: CASRGLGANTGELFF

V: TRBV7-3
size: .
J: TRBJ2-1
D: .
DNA: TGTGCCAGCAGCTTTGTTCGGGGTGATGAGCAGTTCTTC
CDR3: CASSFVRGDEQFF

V: TRBV5-1
size: few
J: TRBJ2-7
D: .
DNA: TGCGCCAGCAGCCCGGGGACAACCGGCGAGCAGTACTTC
CDR3: CASSPGTTGEQYF

V: TRBV9
size: .
J: TRBJ1-1
D: .
DNA: TGTGCCAGCAGCGGACAGATTTCGAACACTGAAGCTTTCTTT
CDR3: CASSGQISNTEAFF

V: TRBV2
size: .
J: TRBJ2-4
D: .
DNA: TGTGCCAGCAGTGCTCAGGTCCAAATAAACATTCAGTACTTC
CDR3: CASSAQVQINIQYF

V: TRBV6-5
size: few
J: TRBJ1-2
D: TRBD1
DNA: TGTGCCAGCAGCCCGGACAGGGTTTGGGATGGCTACACCTTC
CDR3: CASSPDRVWDGYTF

V: TRBV6-6
size: .
J: TRBJ1-6
D: TRBD1
DNA: TGTGCCAGCAGCCGGACAGGAGATAATTCACCCCTCCACTTT
CDR3: CASSRTGDNSPLHF

V: TRBV9
size: once
J: TRBJ1-3
D: TRBD1
DNA: TGTGCCAGCAGCGCAGGGGGCGACTCTGGAAACACCATATATTTT
CDR3: CASSAGGDSGNTIYF

V: TRBV19
size: .
J: TRBJ1-1
D: TRBD1
DNA: TGTGCCAGTAGCAGGGACAGGGGAAACACTGAAGCTTTCTTT
CDR3: CASSRDRGNTEAFF

V: TRBV27
size: .
J: TRBJ2-1
D: TRBD2
DNA: TGTGCCAGCAGCTTACACTCTCTTCGGGCTAGCGGGAGCCGTGAGCAGTTCTTC
CDR3: CASSLHSLRASGSREQFF

V: TRBV7-6
size: .
J: TRBJ1-1
D: .
DNA: TGTGCCAGCAGCTTAGCCGATTCTAGATACACTGAAGCTTTCTTT
CDR3: CASSLADSRYTEAFF

V: TRBV24-1
size: once
J: TRBJ2-6
D: TRBD1
DNA: TGTGCCACCGGGGGCAGGGGGCACGGGGCCAACGTCCTGACTTTC
CDR3: CATGGRGHGANVLTF

V: TRBV2
size: .
J: TRBJ1-5
D: TRBD1
DNA: TGTGCCAGCAGTGAACAGGGGGGAGATCAGCCCCAGCATTTT
CDR3: CASSEQGGDQPQHF

V: TRBV30
size: .
J: TRBJ1-5
D: TRBD1
DNA: TGTGCCTGGAGTGTAAAAACAGGGGGCTATCAGCCCCAGCATTTT
CDR3: CAWSVKTGGYQPQHF

V: TRBV7-9
size: once
J: TRBJ2-5
D: TRBD1
DNA: TGTGCCAGCAGTGGACAGGGGGAGACCCAGTACTTC
CDR3: CASSGQGETQYF

V: TRBV4-1
size: .
J: TRBJ2-3
D: .
DNA: TGCGCCAGCAGCCCGGAGCGAGTAGATACGCAGTATTTT
CDR3: CASSPERVDTQYF

V: TRBV6-1
size: .
J: TRBJ2-2
D: TRBD2
DNA: TGTGCCAGCAGTGAAGCGCTTCTGGGGGGGTACACCGGGGAGCTGTTTTTT
CDR3: CASSEALLGGYTGELFF

V: TRBV28
size: .
J: TRBJ2-7
D: .
DNA: TGTGCCAGCAGTTTAGGCCTCCCCGACGAGCAGTACTTC
CDR3: CASSLGLPDEQYF

V: TRBV7-3
size: .
J: TRBJ1-6
D: .
DNA: TGTGCCAGCAGCCTCGTACCCGAGGCCTATAATTCACCCCTCCACTTT
CDR3: CASSLVPEAYNSPLHF

V: TRBV27
size: .
J: TRBJ2-1
D: TRBD2
DNA: TGTGCCAGCAGTTCCCCCGGCGGGGTAGCGGGGGGTTCCTACAATGAGCAGTTCTTC
CDR3: CASSSPGGVAGGSYNEQFF

V: TRBV5-1
size: .
J: TRBJ2-1
D: TRBD2
DNA: TGCGCCAGCAATAGTCTAGCGGGGGTGAATGAGCAGTTCTTC
CDR3: CASNSLAGVNEQFF

V: TRBV5-6
size: .
J: TRBJ2-1
D: .
DNA: TGTGCCAGCAGCTTGGCTAGCAATGAGCAGTTCTTC
CDR3: CASSLASNEQFF

V: TRBV19
size: .
J: TRBJ2-3
D: TRBD1
DNA: TGTGCCAGTAGACTAAGGGGACAGGGTGGAACAGATACGCAGTATTTT
CDR3: CASRLRGQGGTDTQYF

V: TRBV7-6
size: .
J: TRBJ1-5
D: TRBD1
DNA: TGTGCCAGCAGCTTAAATTTGCGGACAGGGGGCACGAGCAATCAGCCCCAGCATTTT
CDR3: CASSLNLRTGGTSNQPQHF

V: TRBV7-2
size: .
J: TRBJ1-4
D: .
DNA: TGTGCCAGCAGCTTAGGGGCCTGGGAAAAACTGTTTTTT
CDR3: CASSLGAWEKLFF

V: TRBV5-5
size: .
J: TRBJ2-5
D: .
DNA: TGTGCCAGCAGCCCCGGGCGCGTTAGGGCGGGAACACAAGAGACCCAGTACTTC
CDR3: CASSPGRVRAGTQETQYF

V: TRBV6-5
size: .
J: TRBJ2-1
D: TRBD2
DNA: TGTGCCAGCGGTATAGTAGCGGGTAGAAGGGATGAGCAGTTCTTC
CDR3: CASGIVAGRRDEQFF

V: TRBV11-2
size: .
J: TRBJ2-3
D: .
DNA: TGTGCCAGCAGCTTAATAACAGATACGCAGTATTTT
CDR3: CASSLITDTQYF

V: TRBV18
size: .
J: TRBJ1-1
D: .
DNA: TGTGCCAGCTCACCATCGGGGTCCTGGGGGAACACTGAAGCTTTCTTT
CDR3: CASSPSGSWGNTEAFF

V: TRBV6-5
size: few
J: TRBJ2-7
D: TRBD2
DNA: TGTGCCAGCAGTTGGCGGACTAGGCCCTACGAGCAGTACTTC
CDR3: CASSWRTRPYEQYF

V: TRBV28
size: .
J: TRBJ1-5
D: .
DNA: TGTGCCAGCCTGGCCGACTATAGCAATCAGCCCCAGCATTTT
CDR3: CASLADYSNQPQHF

V: TRBV11-2
size: .
J: TRBJ2-5
D: TRBD2
DNA: TGTGCCAGCAGCTTAGTTCGGCTAGCGGGGGCGGCGGAGACCCAGTACTTC
CDR3: CASSLVRLAGAAETQYF